The next 22 T cell receptor beta chains were all read from a single sample in a study of T-cell reconstitution after alpha-beta-depleted transplantation in children. Unique molecular identifiers were incorporated into the prepared TCRbeta library. TCRdb passed the PCR reads through MiXCR, listing each CDR3 protein once. The table lists roughly 300,000 distinct CDR3 sequences, approximately 10% of them singletons. Sample: PBMCs from the stem cell graft donor, taken from the stem cell graft. The receptors originated from a human donor who donated a stem cell graft to a child with acute lymphoblastic leukemia.

The chain employs TRBV9 and TRBJ2-6; no reliable D call. This CDR3 is 16 amino acids long. Germline V CDR1 and CDR2: SGDLS, YYNGEE. Trimming left V 2 bases short and J 2 bases short, with 11 bases between. CDR3 sequence (DNA): TGTGCCAGCAGCGTTCGGGCCAGTCCTGGGGCCAACGTCCTGACTTTC. Translated: CASSVRASPGANVLTF.

Note on this clonotype: An end of the junction does not agree with germline; a read error may underlie this. For the CDR3, the DNA is TGTGCTAGCAGCTTAGGGGGACTAGCGGGACTTGGTGAGCAGTACTTC. This translates into CASSLGGLAGLGEQYF. The chain carries TRBV7-9 and TRBJ2-7; TRBD2 matches 13 bases. CDR3 length: 16 residues. Germline CDR1 SEHNR, CDR2 FQNEAQ (reference sequence).

V usage is TRBV5-1 and J usage is TRBJ2-3; possible D gene TRBD2, 5 bases. Trimming stripped 4 bases from V and 1 base from J, with 13 bases between. Germline V lookup: CDR1 SGHRS, CDR2 YFSETQ. The CDR3 covers 15 residues. CDR3: CASSPPRTGTDTQYF. Written as DNA, the CDR3 is TGCGCCAGCAGCCCTCCTCGGACTGGCACAGATACGCAGTATTTT.

This clonotype appeared many times. J is TRBJ2-2 and V is TRBV12-3 or TRBV12-4, with 8 bases that match TRBD2. V dropped 5 bases and J dropped 3; count of bases not matched to a gene: 5. This CDR3 is 15 amino acids long. This chain's CDR3 is CASSPGTSYTGELFF. DNA of the CDR3: TGTGCCAGCAGTCCCGGGACTAGTTACACCGGGGAGCTGTTTTTT.

Comments on this clonotype: One junction end disagrees with the germline gene, perhaps due to a read error. Here the CDR3 reads CSARRGGNSGANGLTF. The CDR3 DNA sequence: TGCAGTGCTAGGAGAGGGGGTAATTCCGGGGCCAACGGCCTGACTTTC. The J gene is TRBJ2-6, the V gene TRBV20-1; weak D call: TRBD1 (6 bases). Germline CDR1 is DFQATT and CDR2 is SNEGSKA (reference sequence). The CDR3 length is 16 residues.

The V and J genes are TRBV5-5 and TRBJ2-7, with D possibly matching TRBD1 (6 bases). Trimming shortened V by 4 bases and J by 2 bases, and 13 bases separated the two germline ends. The CDR3 sequence is 14 residues long. Germline-derived CDR1 and CDR2 are SGHKS and YYEKEE (reference sequence). The CDR3 DNA reads as TGTGCCAGCAGCCCCGAAGGGGGTCCCTACGAGCAGTACTTC. As protein: CASSPEGGPYEQYF.

This clonotype was picked up a small number of times. The gene calls are TRBV28 and TRBJ1-2; the match to TRBD1 covers 9 bases. CDR3 length: 18 amino acids. V gave up 5 bases and J gave up 2 bases; unmatched junction bases: 15. Germline V gene lookup returns CDR1 MDHEN and CDR2 SYDVKM. CDR3: CASSKHSLGQGQNYGYTF. CDR3 nucleotides: TGTGCCAGCAGTAAACACTCTTTGGGACAGGGACAGAACTATGGCTACACCTTC.

This clonotype was seen at least ten times. This chain uses TRBV12-3 or TRBV12-4 with TRBJ2-1; D may correspond to TRBD1 or TRBD2 (7 bases each). Between the trimmed V and J ends, which lost 4 bases and 9 bases, there was a span of 13 bases. This CDR3 comprises 13 residues. CDR3 in DNA: TGTGCCAGCAGTTCAACCAGGGGGGGTGAGCAGTTCTTC. Amino acids: CASSSTRGGEQFF.

The chain uses TRBV4-1 and TRBJ2-1; 8 nucleotides line up with TRBD2. The V and J ends lost 1 base and 9 bases, in that order; junction bases with no gene match: 5. The CDR3 is 14 residues long. CDR1 is MGHRA, CDR2 YSYEKL, per germline. CDR3 in amino acids: CASSQAGGAGEQFF. As DNA, the CDR3 is TGCGCCAGCAGCCAAGCGGGGGGGGCCGGTGAGCAGTTCTTC.

This clonotype was counted only a few times. J is TRBJ2-5 and V is TRBV5-1, with D maybe TRBD1 (5 bases). Trimming took off 1 base at V and 5 bases at J, with 12 bases between the two ends. CDR1 and CDR2 (germline): SGHRS, YFSETQ. The CDR3 sequence is 14 residues long. CDR3 nucleotide sequence: TGCGCCAGCAGCTTGTCACAGGTAGAGGAGACCCAGTACTTC. It translates to CASSLSQVEETQYF. Combining the CDR3 with reference TRBV5-1 and TRBJ2-5 gives the whole variable domain KAGVTQTPRYLIKTRGQQVTLSCSPISGHRSVSWYQQTPGQGLQFLFEYFSETQRNKGNFPGRFSGRQFSNSRSEMNVSTLELGDSALYLCASSLSQVEETQYFGPGTRLLVL.

This clonotype appeared many times. The chain recombines TRBV12-3 or TRBV12-4 with TRBJ2-1; 10 bases are shared with TRBD2. After removal of 5 bases from V and 9 bases from J, the junction contained 7 bases not matched to a gene. The CDR3 loop spans 14 amino acids. The CDR3 region is CASSSGRAGIEQFF. The DNA for the CDR3 is TGTGCCAGCAGTAGCGGGAGGGCCGGTATTGAGCAGTTCTTC.

The chain couples TRBV20-1 to TRBJ2-7; 10 bases are shared with TRBD1. CDR1 and CDR2 (germline): DFQATT, SNEGSKA (reference sequence). This CDR3 has 14 amino acids. J was trimmed by 5 bases and V by 6 bases; bases with no gene match: 10. CDR3 loop: CSAENRQGAHEQYF. The CDR3 DNA sequence: TGCAGTGCGGAAAACCGACAGGGGGCCCACGAGCAGTACTTC.

There are many counts of this clonotype. The chain combines TRBV4-3 with TRBJ1-2; D gene uncertain. V lost 0 bases to trimming and J lost 1 base, with 12 bases between them. This CDR3 spans 16 amino acids. Germline CDR1 and CDR2: LGHNA and YSLEER. CDR3 region: CASSQEGDAVNYGYTF. The CDR3 DNA reads as TGCGCCAGCAGCCAAGAAGGCGACGCGGTTAACTATGGCTACACCTTC.

This clonotype was found a few times. V gene TRBV14 combines with J gene TRBJ2-1, with 11 bases matching TRBD2. The CDR3 contains 20 residues. Germline CDR1 SGHDN, CDR2 FVKESK. V lost 0 bases and J lost 5; bases outside the gene matches: 15. The CDR3 here is CASSQDLSPSGRLGNNEQFF. CDR3 in DNA: TGTGCCAGCAGCCAAGATCTATCTCCTAGCGGGAGGTTGGGGAACAATGAGCAGTTCTTC. Based on the CDR3 plus reference TRBV14 and TRBJ2-1, the full variable domain is EAGVTQFPSHSVIEKGQTVTLRCDPISGHDNLYWYRRVMGKEIKFLLHFVKESKQDESGMPNNRFLAERTGGTYSTLKVQPAELEDSGVYFCASSQDLSPSGRLGNNEQFFGPGTRLTVL.

This clonotype appeared many times. At one of its ends the junction is not consistent with the germline gene, which may arise from a read error. V gene TRBV7-7 combines with J gene TRBJ2-5, with D perhaps TRBD2 (5 bases). CDR3 length: 16 amino acids. Germline V CDR1 and CDR2: SSHAT, FNYEAQ (reference sequence). For the CDR3, the DNA is TGTGCTAGCAGCTTATTGGGCGGAGGTCGGCAAGAGACCCAGTACTTC. Encoded protein: CASSLLGGGRQETQYF.

The sample holds a few counts of this clonotype. The rearrangement joins TRBV7-2 to TRBJ2-1, with D perhaps matching TRBD2 (5 bases). V dropped 2 bases and J dropped 11 bases, with 10 bases sitting between them. The CDR3 extends over 12 amino acids. Germline V CDR1 and CDR2: SGHTA, FQGNSA. The chain's CDR3 is CASSLLATQQFF. CDR3 in DNA: TGTGCCAGCAGCTTACTAGCTACTCAGCAGTTCTTC.

This clonotype was seen a handful of times. Here the CDR3 DNA reads TGTGCCAGCAGCCCCGACCGCCCGACAGCGGGCACCACGAACTCTGGAAACACCATATATTTT. It yields the protein CASSPDRPTAGTTNSGNTIYF. This chain links TRBV11-2 with TRBJ1-3; possibly TRBD1 for D (5 bases). V was cut by 5 bases and J by 0 bases, with 29 bases left in between. This CDR3 comprises 21 residues. Looked up from germline, CDR1 is SGHAT and CDR2 is FQNNGV.

The table lists this clonotype with a few counts. CDR3 residues: CASTKTQGYGYTF. In DNA form, the CDR3 reads TGCGCCAGCACCAAGACACAGGGCTATGGCTACACCTTC. The chain recombines TRBV5-1 with TRBJ1-2; possibly TRBD1 for D (6 bases). The CDR3 covers 13 residues. Trimming cost V 6 bases and J 4 bases, with 13 bases left between them. In germline, CDR1 is SGHRS, CDR2 YFSETQ.

In its sample, this clonotype was seen a few times. The rearrangement links TRBV20-1 to TRBJ2-7; TRBD2 matches at 8 bases. After removal of 0 bases from V and 4 bases from J, the junction contained 11 bases not matched to a gene. The length of the CDR3 is 16 residues. The germline CDR1 and CDR2 sequences are DFQATT and SNEGSKA (reference sequence). The CDR3 DNA reads TGCAGTGCTAGAGACCCAGTCGGGGGGGTTGGGTACGAGCAGTACTTC. Encoded protein: CSARDPVGGVGYEQYF.

This clonotype appeared a few times. This chain links TRBV20-1 with TRBJ2-7; 12 positions agree with TRBD2. This CDR3 is 14 amino acids long. Germline CDR1 is DFQATT and CDR2 is SNEGSKA (reference sequence). After removal of 6 bases from V and 2 bases from J, the junction contained 5 bases not matched to a gene. The CDR3 reads CSAATSGGAYEQYF. In DNA, the CDR3 is TGCAGTGCCGCGACTAGCGGGGGAGCCTACGAGCAGTACTTC.

The J gene is TRBJ1-4, the V gene TRBV7-9; 8 nucleotides match TRBD1. In germline, CDR1 is SEHNR, CDR2 FQNEAQ (reference sequence). V gave up 5 bases and J gave up 6 bases; unmatched junction bases: 8. This CDR3 region has 15 residues. The CDR3 here is CASSPSGRGHEKLFF. The CDR3, as DNA: TGTGCCAGCAGCCCCAGCGGCAGGGGGCATGAAAAACTGTTTTTT.

This clonotype was seen more than once but under ten times. The V call is TRBV18, the J call TRBJ2-5; D unresolved. The CDR3 spans 13 residues. V lost 8 bases and J lost 3, with 13 bases in between. Germline CDR1 KGHSH, CDR2 LQKENI. CDR3 amino acids: CASIRWVEETQYF. Here the CDR3 DNA reads TGTGCCAGCATTCGATGGGTAGAAGAGACCCAGTACTTC. Drawing the rest from reference TRBV18 and TRBJ2-5, the complete variable domain is NAGVMQNPRHLVRRRGQEARLRCSPMKGHSHVYWYRQLPEEGLKFMVYLQKENIIDESGMPKERFSAEFPKEGPSILRIQQVVRGDSAAYFCASIRWVEETQYFGPGTRLLVL.